This T cell receptor beta chain was captured in a study of cytomegalovirus exposure and HLA in healthy donors. Data came from immunoSEQ multiplex PCR; TCRdb stores just in-frame clones and leaves some out. The sample has about 150,000 clones, approximately 88% seen once. The CDR3 has 13 residues. V lost 8 bases and J lost 2, with 12 bases in between. CDR1 and CDR2 from the germline V gene are MNHEY and SVGAGI. This sequence was found in a man aged 18-30 years in good health and CMV-seropositive. The sequencing input was PBMCs. The chain combines TRBV6-5 with TRBJ1-1; D is perhaps TRBD1 (6 bases). CDR3 bases: TGTGCCAGCCACTCGACAGGAAACACTGAAGCTTTCTTT. It translates to CASHSTGNTEAFF.